This TCR beta chain was recovered during a study of blood T cell repertoires in COVID-19. The wider study: Sample material is recorded as cDNA or gDNA derived from T cells, B-cell-depleted T cells, or PBMCs.

How the authors handled the data: Researchers report that nucleated cell counts were estimated from reference gene primer amplification. Measured with immunoSEQ multiplex PCR; TCRdb has only the in-frame clones, and not every one. From that table come the V and J calls and clone size; the DNA was used to work out D and trimming. The data show approximately 130,000 clones, around 79% seen once. CDR3 length: 14 residues. J gave up 7 bases and V 4 bases, and 2 bases lay outside the gene matches. The germline gives CDR1 SEHNR, CDR2 FQNEAQ (reference sequence). The chain uses TRBV7-9 and TRBJ2-3, with 13 bases matching TRBD2. Sequencing input: peripheral blood. This clonotype was sampled from an elderly man with acute or convalescent COVID-19. CDR3 amino acids: CASSSTSGGYTQYF. CDR3 bases: TGTGCCAGCAGCTCGACTAGCGGGGGGTATACGCAGTATTTT.